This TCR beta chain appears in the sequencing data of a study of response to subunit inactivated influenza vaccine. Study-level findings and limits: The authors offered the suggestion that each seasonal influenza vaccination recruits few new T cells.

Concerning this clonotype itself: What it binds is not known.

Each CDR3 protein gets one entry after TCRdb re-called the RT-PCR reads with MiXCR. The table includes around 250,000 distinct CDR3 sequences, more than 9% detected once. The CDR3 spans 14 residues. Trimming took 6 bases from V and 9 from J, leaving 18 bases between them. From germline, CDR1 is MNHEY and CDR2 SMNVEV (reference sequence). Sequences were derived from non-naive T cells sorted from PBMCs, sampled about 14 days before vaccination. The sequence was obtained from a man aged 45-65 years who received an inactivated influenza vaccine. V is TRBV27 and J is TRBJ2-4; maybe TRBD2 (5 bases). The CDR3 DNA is TGTGCCAGCAGGCCGGCGGGTTTTAATGGCATTCAGTACTTC. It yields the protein CASRPAGFNGIQYF.